This T cell receptor (beta chain) was observed in a study of cytomegalovirus exposure and HLA in healthy donors. This clone was seen only a few times. This PCR relied on a set of 60 Vbeta primers and 13 Jbeta primers. Generated by immunoSEQ multiplex PCR, the TCRdb table keeps only in-frame clones and is missing some. The data show some 95,000 clones, under 75% seen once. Sequencing was performed on PBMCs. The receptor's source is a female donor in good health and CMV-seronegative.

CDR3: CASSLRETQYF. The CDR3 coding sequence is TGTGCCAGCAGCTTACGGGAGACCCAGTACTTC. The V gene is TRBV11-3, the J gene TRBJ2-5, with D uncertain. The germline V and J ends were trimmed by 2 bases and 5 bases, with 3 bases remaining between them. The germline CDR1 and CDR2 sequences are SGHNT and YENEEA. The length of the CDR3 is 11 residues.